The 17 T cell receptor beta chains given below trace back to one sample, sequenced in a study of graft-versus-host responses after intestinal transplantation. No cognate antigen is known for these TCRs. Libraries were prepared by immunoSEQ multiplex PCR; TCRdb keeps only in-frame clonotypes and omits some of them. Of some 97,000 clones listed, approximately 84% were seen once; the top ten hold about 0.93%. This sample comprised unstimulated CD4+ T cells sorted from spleen or lymph node cells, obtained before transplant. These TCRs come from a human donor who was the organ donor for an intestinal transplant.

V is TRBV6-5 and J is TRBJ1-2, with unresolved D. With 2 bases removed from V and 2 bases from J, the gap between germline ends came to 3 bases. Germline V gene data show CDR1 as MNHEY and CDR2 as SVGAGI. This CDR3 is built from 12 residues. CDR3 sequence reads: CASSYRNYGYTF. CDR3 DNA: TGTGCCAGCAGTTACAGGAACTATGGCTACACCTTC.

The chain has TRBV11-2 and TRBJ2-7, with no clear D. The germline V and J ends were trimmed by 5 bases and 3 bases, with 14 bases remaining between them. Per the germline V gene, CDR1 is SGHAT and CDR2 is FQNNGV. This CDR3 spans 14 amino acids. The DNA for the CDR3 is TGTGCCAGCAGCCCCAGCCTGGGGTTCTACGAGCAGTACTTC. This codes for CASSPSLGFYEQYF.

V gene TRBV9 combines with J gene TRBJ2-1; 8 positions match TRBD2. This CDR3 has 15 amino acids. V lost 4 bases, J lost 0 bases, and 3 bases stayed unmatched. The germline CDR1 and CDR2 sequences are SGDLS and YYNGEE. This CDR3 is CASSTGGSSYNEQFF. In DNA, the CDR3 is TGTGCCAGCAGCACGGGGGGGAGCTCCTACAATGAGCAGTTCTTC.

The chain carries TRBV19 and TRBJ1-1, with TRBD1 matching 8 bases. Trimming cost V 0 bases and J 8 bases; bases outside gene matches: 5. CDR1 is LNHDA, CDR2 SQIVND, per germline (reference sequence). This CDR3 is 14 amino acids long. The CDR3 DNA reads as TGTGCCAGTAGTATAGAAGGACAGGGCGGGGAAGCTTTCTTT. Protein: CASSIEGQGGEAFF.

The chain combines TRBV5-1 with TRBJ2-3, with 9 bases identical to TRBD1. The junction had 5 bases not matched to a gene; V was cut back by 5 bases and J by 1 base. Germline V gene sequence: CDR1 SGHRS, CDR2 YFSETQ. The CDR3 has 15 residues. CDR3 amino acids: CASSPRTGGTDTQYF. In DNA form, the CDR3 reads TGCGCCAGCAGTCCCAGGACAGGGGGCACAGATACGCAGTATTTT.

In its sample, this clone was seen once. This chain uses TRBV30 with TRBJ1-1; 7 positions match TRBD1. The germline V gene encodes CDR1 GTSNPN and CDR2 SVGIG (reference sequence). The CDR3 extends over 13 amino acids. With V trimmed by 4 bases and J by 3 bases, 5 bases remained unmatched. The CDR3 loop is CAWTRQGYTEAFF. CDR3 nucleotides: TGTGCCTGGACGAGACAGGGCTACACTGAAGCTTTCTTT.

The gene calls are TRBV5-1 and TRBJ2-2, with D maybe TRBD1 (5 bases). Trimming stripped 5 bases from V and 3 bases from J, with 8 bases between. Germline lookup yields CDR1 SGHRS and CDR2 YFSETQ. This CDR3 region has 13 residues. In nucleotides, the CDR3 is TGCGCCAGCAGGGACAAGGACACCGGGGAGCTGTTTTTT. Amino acids: CASRDKDTGELFF.

This rearrangement joins TRBV19 to TRBJ1-5; 10 bases are a match to TRBD1. The CDR3 loop spans 16 amino acids. J was trimmed by 4 bases and V by 3 bases; bases with no gene match: 6. Germline CDR1 and CDR2: LNHDA and SQIVND (reference sequence). CDR3 nucleotide sequence: TGTGCCAGTAGTATGGGACAGGGGAACCGAAATCAGCCCCAGCATTTT. Its protein product is CASSMGQGNRNQPQHF.

The chain uses TRBV6-4 and TRBJ1-2; D uncertain. Germline V gene data show CDR1 as MRHNA and CDR2 as SNTAGT. The CDR3 runs to 15 residues. Trimming took off 4 bases at V and 3 bases at J, with 15 bases between the two ends. CDR3 sequence (DNA): TGTGCCAGCAGTGTTAGGCAGTCTACTCACTATGGCTACACCTTC. Protein sequence: CASSVRQSTHYGYTF.

J is TRBJ1-5 and V is TRBV6-1, with no clear D. V was trimmed by 11 bases and J by 3 bases, leaving 11 bases between them. Germline V CDR1 and CDR2: MNHNS, SASEGT. This CDR3 is 12 amino acids long. The CDR3 DNA reads as TGTGCCGGCTCAAGGGCCAATCAGCCCCAGCATTTT. Residues: CAGSRANQPQHF.

As for this clone: The same CDR3 arises from other DNA sequences in this sample as well. The CDR3 is CASSVDRYGYTF. The DNA of the CDR3 is TGTGCCAGCAGCGTGGATCGCTATGGCTACACCTTC. The chain combines TRBV9 with TRBJ1-2; D remains unclear. The CDR3 spans 12 residues. The V end was cut by 2 bases, the J end by 4 bases, with 6 bases between. CDR1 and CDR2 (germline): SGDLS, YYNGEE. The complete variable domain, with remaining parts taken from reference TRBV9 and TRBJ1-2, reads DSGVTQTPKHLITATGQRVTLRCSPRSGDLSVYWYQQSLDQGLQFLIQYYNGEERAKGNILERFSAQQFPDLHSELNLSSLELGDSALYFCASSVDRYGYTFGSGTRLTVV.

The rearrangement uses TRBV6-5 and TRBJ1-6, with TRBD1 identical over 12 bases. The V segment lost 6 bases and the J segment 9 bases; nucleotides outside the gene matches: 3. Germline CDR1 reads MNHEY; CDR2 reads SVGAGI. This CDR3 is built from 14 residues. The CDR3 loop reads CASRGQGALSPLHF. The DNA for the CDR3 is TGTGCCAGCAGGGGACAGGGGGCCCTTTCACCCCTCCACTTT.

V usage is TRBV19 and J usage is TRBJ1-2; D is uncertain. V lost 3 bases, J lost 4 bases, and 6 bases lay in between. Germline V CDR1 and CDR2: LNHDA, SQIVND (reference sequence). The CDR3 is 12 amino acids. The CDR3 reads CASSIEGYGYTF. In nucleotides, the CDR3 is TGTGCCAGTAGTATCGAGGGCTATGGCTACACCTTC. The whole variable domain, filled in from reference TRBV19 and TRBJ1-2, reads DGGITQSPKYLFRKEGQNVTLSCEQNLNHDAMYWYRQDPGQGLRLIYYSQIVNDFQKGDIAEGYSVSREKKESFPLTVTSAQKNPTAFYLCASSIEGYGYTFGSGTRLTVV.

The rearrangement links TRBV4-2 to TRBJ1-1; D is unresolved. This CDR3 is 17 amino acids long. Germline CDR1 LGHNA, CDR2 YNFKEQ. Trimming removed 5 bases from V and 5 bases from J, with 24 bases in between. The CDR3 sequence: CASSLGSILARRTEAFF. For the CDR3, the DNA is TGTGCCAGCAGCTTGGGCTCGATATTGGCCCGCCGAACTGAAGCTTTCTTT.

The chain combines TRBV7-6 with TRBJ2-3; D gene unclear. This CDR3 is 14 amino acids long. CDR1 SGHVS and CDR2 FNYEAQ come from the germline V gene. V was cut by 1 base and J by 3 bases, with 8 bases left in between. This chain's CDR3 is CASSLGKGTDTQYF. The CDR3 DNA reads as TGTGCCAGCAGCTTAGGCAAGGGTACAGATACGCAGTATTTT. Based on the CDR3 plus reference TRBV7-6 and TRBJ2-3, the full variable domain is GAGVSQSPRYKVTKRGQDVALRCDPISGHVSLYWYRQALGQGPEFLTYFNYEAQQDKSGLPNDRFSAERPEGSISTLTIQRTEQRDSAMYRCASSLGKGTDTQYFGPGTRLTVL.

The rearrangement joins TRBV7-8 to TRBJ1-2; D not resolved. Trimming pared 2 bases from V and 6 bases from J, leaving 22 bases between. The CDR3 is 17 amino acids. Germline-derived CDR1 and CDR2 are SGHVS and FQNEAQ. This CDR3 reads CASSLFPADSISHGYTF. The DNA of the CDR3 is TGTGCCAGCAGCTTATTTCCGGCAGACTCTATTTCCCATGGCTACACCTTC.

The chain links TRBV15 to TRBJ2-7; D remains unclear. Germline lookup yields CDR1 LNHNV and CDR2 YYDKDF (reference sequence). Trimming took 0 bases from V and 2 from J, leaving 14 bases between them. The CDR3 consists of 16 residues. DNA for the CDR3: TGTGCCACCAGCAGAGATACTTTTCGACCCACCTACGAGCAGTACTTC. Translating gives CATSRDTFRPTYEQYF.